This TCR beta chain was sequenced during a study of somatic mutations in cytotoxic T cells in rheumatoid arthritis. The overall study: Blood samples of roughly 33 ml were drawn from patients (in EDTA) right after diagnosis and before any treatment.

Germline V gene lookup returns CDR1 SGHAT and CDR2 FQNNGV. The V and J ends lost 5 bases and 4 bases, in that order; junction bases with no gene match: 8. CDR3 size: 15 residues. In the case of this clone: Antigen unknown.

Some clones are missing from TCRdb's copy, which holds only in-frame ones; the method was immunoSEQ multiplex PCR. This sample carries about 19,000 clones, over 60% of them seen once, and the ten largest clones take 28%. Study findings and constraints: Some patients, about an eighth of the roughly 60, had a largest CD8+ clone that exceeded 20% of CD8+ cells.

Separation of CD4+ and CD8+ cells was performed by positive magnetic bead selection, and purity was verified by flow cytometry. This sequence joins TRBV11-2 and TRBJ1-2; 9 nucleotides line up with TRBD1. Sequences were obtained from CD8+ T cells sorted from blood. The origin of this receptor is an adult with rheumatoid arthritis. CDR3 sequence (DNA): TGTGCCAGCAGCCTGGGGACAGGGTTGGGCTATGGCTACACCTTC. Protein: CASSLGTGLGYGYTF. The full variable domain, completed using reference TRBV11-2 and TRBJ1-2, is EAGVAQSPRYKIIEKRQSVAFWCNPISGHATLYWYQQILGQGPKLLIQFQNNGVVDDSQLPKDRFSAERLKGVDSTLKIQPAKLEDSAVYLCASSLGTGLGYGYTFGSGTRLTVV.